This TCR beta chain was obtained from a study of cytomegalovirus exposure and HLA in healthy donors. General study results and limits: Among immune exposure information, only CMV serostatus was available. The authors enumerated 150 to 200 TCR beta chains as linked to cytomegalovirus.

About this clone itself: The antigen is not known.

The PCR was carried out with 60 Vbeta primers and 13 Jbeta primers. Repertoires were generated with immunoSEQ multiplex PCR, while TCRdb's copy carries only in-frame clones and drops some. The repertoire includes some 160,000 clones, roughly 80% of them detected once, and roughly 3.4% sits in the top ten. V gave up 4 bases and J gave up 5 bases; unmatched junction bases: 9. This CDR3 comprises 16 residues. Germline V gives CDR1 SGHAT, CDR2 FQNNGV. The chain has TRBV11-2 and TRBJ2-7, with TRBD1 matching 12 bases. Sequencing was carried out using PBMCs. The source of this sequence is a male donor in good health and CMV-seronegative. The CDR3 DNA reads TGTGCCAGCAGCTCTGTCCGGGACAGGGGGCTGCACGAGCAGTACTTC. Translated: CASSSVRDRGLHEQYF.